Listed here are 25 T cell receptor beta chains from one sample, sequenced in a study of vaccination effects on CD4 cells after COVID-19 (dated by TCRdb to 2021 to 2024). After less than 13 days of culture, CD4+ T cells were isolated with the EasySep CD4+ T cell isolation kit. Library construction relied on the immunoSEQ multiplex PCR assay. As stored in TCRdb, this immuneACCESS dataset retains in-frame rearrangements with V and J assigned. A fraction of the clones does not appear; measured against another copy, unresolved V genes explain less than half of the discrepancy, and the remainder lacks a known reason. Counted in this sample were 45,000 or so clones; 70% to 75% of them appeared once. The ten biggest clones cover approximately 8.6% of the sample. No antigen has been identified for these receptors. This sample comprised CD4+ T cells from PBMCs cultured without peptide, obtained before COVID-19 vaccination. All receptors come from a human donor who had a prior SARS-CoV-2 infection.

The CDR3, as DNA: TGTGCCATCAGTGGGGGGCCGAACACTGAAGCTTTCTTT. Translated, it gives CAISGGPNTEAFF. The genes are TRBV10-3 and TRBJ1-1; TRBD1 might be the D (6 bases). The V end lost 4 bases, the J end lost 1 base, and 7 bases lay between the germline ends. CDR3 length: 13 residues. The V gene's germline CDR1 is ENHRY and CDR2 SYGVKD.

This chain uses TRBV7-2 with TRBJ2-7; D call uncertain. The V gene's germline CDR1 is SGHTA and CDR2 FQGNSA. The CDR3 spans 14 residues. The V end lost 5 bases, the J end lost 0 bases, and 11 bases lay between the germline ends. This CDR3 reads CASSANVHSYEQYF. The CDR3 DNA sequence: TGTGCCAGCAGCGCCAACGTCCACTCCTACGAGCAGTACTTC. The full variable domain, rest sourced from reference TRBV7-2 and TRBJ2-7, is GAGVSQSPSNKVTEKGKDVELRCDPISGHTALYWYRQSLGQGLEFLIYFQGNSAPDKSGLPSDRFSAERTGGSVSTLTIQRTQQEDSAVYLCASSANVHSYEQYFGPGTRLTVT.

The chain uses TRBV12-3 or TRBV12-4 and TRBJ1-2, with D tentatively TRBD1 (5 bases). V lost 2 bases to trimming and J lost 8 bases, with 12 bases between them. The CDR3 contains 13 residues. Here the CDR3 reads CASSLSGGGGYTF. The DNA of the CDR3 is TGTGCCAGCAGTTTAAGCGGGGGAGGAGGCTACACCTTC.

CDR3 sequence (DNA): TGTGCCAGCACCCCAGGGGGGGTCGGCACCGGGGAGCTGTTTTTT. This codes for CASTPGGVGTGELFF. The J gene is TRBJ2-2, the V gene TRBV7-9; D tentatively fits TRBD1 or TRBD2 (7 bases each). This CDR3 region has 15 residues. V gave up 7 bases and J gave up 4 bases, with 16 bases separating them. Germline CDR1 and CDR2: SEHNR and FQNEAQ (reference sequence).

This chain connects TRBV7-3 to TRBJ1-4; no firm D call. V lost 1 base and J lost 3, with 3 bases in between. Germline CDR1 SGHTA, CDR2 FQGTGA. CDR3 length: 13 residues. CDR3 amino acids: CASSLKANEKLFF. The CDR3 DNA sequence: TGTGCCAGCAGCTTAAAGGCTAATGAAAAACTGTTTTTT. Full variable domain (rest looked up from reference TRBV7-3 and TRBJ1-4): GAGVSQTPSNKVTEKGKYVELRCDPISGHTALYWYRQSLGQGPEFLIYFQGTGAADDSGLPNDRFFAVRPEGSVSTLKIQRTERGDSAVYLCASSLKANEKLFFGSGTQLSVL.

This rearrangement joins TRBV19 to TRBJ2-7; D is uncertain. V lost 1 base and J lost 0, with 10 bases in between. This CDR3 comprises 15 residues. CDR1 is LNHDA, CDR2 SQIVND, per germline (reference sequence). The CDR3 DNA sequence: TGTGCCAGTAGTATAGGGAGCCTACCCTCCTACGAGCAGTACTTC. Its protein is CASSIGSLPSYEQYF.

Notes on this clone: Different DNA sequences within this sample yield the same CDR3. The V and J genes are TRBV12-3 or TRBV12-4 and TRBJ2-7, with D perhaps TRBD2 (5 bases). This CDR3 spans 13 amino acids. The V gene lost 8 bases and the J gene lost 0 bases, with 11 bases spanning the gap. CDR3 nucleotides: TGTGCCAGCGGCCGGAGGAGCTCCTACGAGCAGTACTTC. Translating gives CASGRRSSYEQYF.

This chain uses TRBV27 with TRBJ2-1, with 8 bases identical to TRBD2. CDR1 is MNHEY, CDR2 SMNVEV, per germline (reference sequence). The CDR3 sequence is 16 residues long. The V gene end was trimmed by 0 bases and the J gene end by 3 bases; junction bases not matched to a gene: 4. The CDR3 spells CASSLSSRGDYNEQFF. The CDR3 DNA follows: TGTGCCAGCAGTTTATCGTCGCGGGGGGACTACAATGAGCAGTTCTTC.

The CDR3 DNA sequence: TGCGCCAGCAGCCCCCTGAACAGAGACCCCTATGGCTACACCTTC. Protein: CASSPLNRDPYGYTF. V is TRBV4-3 and J is TRBJ1-2; D is uncertain. The CDR3 has 15 amino acids. Trimming cost V 4 bases and J 4 bases, with 16 bases left between them. CDR1 is LGHNA and CDR2 is YSLEER in the germline V gene.

The chain joins TRBV18 to TRBJ2-3; TRBD1 matches 7 bases. Trimming took 6 bases from V and 4 from J; bases not matched to a gene: 7. Per germline, CDR1 KGHSH and CDR2 LQKENI. This CDR3 comprises 14 residues. CDR3 nucleotide sequence: TGTGCCAGCTCGCGCACAGGGGCCTCAGATACGCAGTATTTT. This gives the protein CASSRTGASDTQYF.

The rearrangement uses TRBV2 and TRBJ2-1, with TRBD2 matching 8 bases. CDR1 is SNHLY and CDR2 is FYNNEI in the germline V gene. This CDR3 comprises 15 residues. V shed 5 bases, J shed 8 bases, and the junction held 11 bases outside the gene matches. The DNA of the CDR3 is TGTGCCAGCAGTCGAGTAAAAGCGGGAGTTGATGAGCAGTTCTTC. Its translation: CASSRVKAGVDEQFF.

In this sample, this clone turned up a few times. The CDR3 DNA reads as TGTGCCAGCAGCCAAACGGGGGGGCATGGTGAGCAGTTCTTC. Residues: CASSQTGGHGEQFF. This chain joins TRBV3-1 (or the pseudogene TRBV3-2) and TRBJ2-1; TRBD2 matches at 8 bases. This CDR3 contains 14 residues. The germline CDR1 and CDR2 sequences are LGHDT and YNNKEL (reference sequence). Trimming removed 2 bases from V and 9 bases from J; junction bases left unmatched: 6.

This chain uses TRBV14 with TRBJ2-3; TRBD2 matches 9 bases. The CDR3 runs 18 residues. V shed 1 base and J 0 bases; nucleotides not matched to a gene: 8. Per the germline V gene, CDR1 is SGHDN and CDR2 is FVKESK. CDR3 region: CASSQGSGGQPSTDTQYF. The DNA for the CDR3 is TGTGCCAGCAGCCAAGGTAGCGGGGGACAACCCAGCACAGATACGCAGTATTTT.

This chain uses TRBV7-2 with TRBJ2-5; no clear D gene. The ends were cut back, 2 bases at V and 5 bases at J, with 9 bases in the middle. There are 13 residues in the CDR3. The V gene's germline CDR1 is SGHTA and CDR2 FQGNSA. CDR3 nucleotide sequence: TGTGCCAGCAGCTTAAACCTGGGGGAGACCCAGTACTTC. Protein: CASSLNLGETQYF.

The chain joins TRBV14 to TRBJ2-7; D ambiguous. Trimming took off 1 base at V and 8 bases at J, with 15 bases between the two ends. Germline lookup yields CDR1 SGHDN and CDR2 FVKESK. The length of the CDR3 is 14 residues. CDR3 residues: CASSQGSIGWQQYF. The CDR3 DNA sequence: TGTGCCAGCAGCCAAGGAAGTATAGGGTGGCAGCAGTACTTC. The full variable domain, completed using reference TRBV14 and TRBJ2-7, is EAGVTQFPSHSVIEKGQTVTLRCDPISGHDNLYWYRRVMGKEIKFLLHFVKESKQDESGMPNNRFLAERTGGTYSTLKVQPAELEDSGVYFCASSQGSIGWQQYFGPGTRLTVT.

The rearrangement joins TRBV7-9 to TRBJ1-1; D not certain. Germline V gene data show CDR1 as SEHNR and CDR2 as FQNEAQ (reference sequence). CDR3 length: 11 residues. The germline V and J ends were trimmed by 4 bases and 4 bases, with 4 bases remaining between them. CDR3 loop: CASSSFTEAFF. The CDR3, as DNA: TGTGCCAGCAGCTCCTTCACTGAAGCTTTCTTT.

The chain's CDR3 is CASRRRGSGNEQYF. In nucleotides, the CDR3 is TGTGCCAGTAGACGTCGGGGGAGTGGAAACGAGCAGTACTTC. This sequence joins TRBV19 and TRBJ2-7; D is perhaps TRBD2 (6 bases). CDR3 length equals 14 residues. Deletions cut 6 bases from V and 5 bases from J, with 17 bases between. The V gene's germline CDR1 is LNHDA and CDR2 SQIVND (reference sequence).

The chain uses TRBV7-6 and TRBJ1-6, with a weak D call TRBD1 (6 bases). The CDR3 loop spans 15 amino acids. The ends were cut back, 4 bases at V and 9 bases at J, with 16 bases in the middle. CDR1 SGHVS and CDR2 FNYEAQ come from the germline V gene. The CDR3 bases are TGTGCCAGCAGCTGGCAAACAGGGTATGGTTCACCCCTCCACTTT. Translated: CASSWQTGYGSPLHF. Based on the CDR3 plus reference TRBV7-6 and TRBJ1-6, the full variable domain is GAGVSQSPRYKVTKRGQDVALRCDPISGHVSLYWYRQALGQGPEFLTYFNYEAQQDKSGLPNDRFSAERPEGSISTLTIQRTEQRDSAMYRCASSWQTGYGSPLHFGNGTRLTVT.

The chain's CDR3 is CASGVMDRLSNQPQHF. For the CDR3, the DNA is TGTGCTAGTGGTGTAATGGACAGACTTAGCAATCAGCCCCAGCATTTT. The chain links TRBV12-5 to TRBJ1-5; possibly TRBD1 for D (6 bases). Per germline, CDR1 LGHNT and CDR2 FRNRAP. The CDR3 has 16 amino acids. V was pared by 5 bases and J by 0 bases, with 14 bases between.

The V and J genes are TRBV5-1 and TRBJ2-5, with TRBD2 matching 7 bases. Trimming took 7 bases from V and 3 from J; bases not matched to a gene: 12. Germline values: CDR1 SGHRS, CDR2 YFSETQ. This CDR3 is built from 15 residues. DNA for the CDR3: TGCGCCAGCGGGGGACCCGGGACTAATAAAGAGACCCAGTACTTC. Protein product: CASGGPGTNKETQYF.

V is TRBV2 and J is TRBJ2-5, with TRBD1 matching 8 bases. Germline V lookup: CDR1 SNHLY, CDR2 FYNNEI. This CDR3 region has 16 residues. V lost 6 bases, J lost 5 bases, and 14 bases stayed unmatched. The CDR3 DNA sequence: TGTGCCAGCAGCCCGGTTGGGGGACAGGCGTCGGAGACCCAGTACTTC. Its translation is CASSPVGGQASETQYF.

The chain is built from TRBV7-3 and TRBJ2-1, with 7 bases identical to TRBD2. CDR1 is SGHTA and CDR2 is FQGTGA in the germline V gene. This CDR3 contains 17 residues. Trimming at V came to 0 bases and at J to 3 bases, leaving 8 bases not matched to a gene. This CDR3 reads CASSLTGGAGDYNEQFF. DNA of the CDR3: TGTGCCAGCAGCTTAACGGGAGGTGCGGGAGACTACAATGAGCAGTTCTTC.

A few counts support this clone. The rearrangement joins TRBV5-1 to TRBJ2-3, with no clear D. The CDR3 consists of 13 residues. Germline V gene lookup returns CDR1 SGHRS and CDR2 YFSETQ. V was shortened by 0 bases and J by 8 bases, with 10 bases between the two germline ends. The CDR3 sequence: CASSLVGVGTQYF. As DNA, the CDR3 is TGCGCCAGCAGCTTGGTTGGTGTTGGTACGCAGTATTTT.

This clone was seen a handful of times. V gene TRBV7-8 combines with J gene TRBJ2-3, with a possible D match to TRBD2 (6 bases). Germline V CDR1 and CDR2: SGHVS, FQNEAQ. Trimming pared 4 bases from V and 2 bases from J, leaving 16 bases between. The CDR3 has 16 residues. CDR3 region: CASSYGRELITDTQYF. CDR3 nucleotides: TGTGCCAGCAGCTATGGGCGGGAACTGATCACAGATACGCAGTATTTT.

The V call is TRBV5-5, the J call TRBJ1-4, with a weak D call TRBD1 (5 bases). CDR3 length: 14 amino acids. Trimming shortened V by 0 bases and J by 7 bases, and 10 bases separated the two germline ends. Germline CDR1 SGHKS, CDR2 YYEKEE (reference sequence). CDR3 in amino acids: CASSLEGQGEKLFF. CDR3 sequence (DNA): TGTGCCAGCAGCTTGGAGGGGCAGGGTGAAAAACTGTTTTTT. Full variable domain (remainder filled in from reference TRBV5-5 and TRBJ1-4): DAGVTQSPTHLIKTRGQQVTLRCSPISGHKSVSWYQQVLGQGPQFIFQYYEKEERGRGNFPDRFSARQFPNYSSELNVNALLLGDSALYLCASSLEGQGEKLFFGSGTQLSVL.